The 21 T cell receptor beta chains below all came from one sample that was sequenced in a study of blood T cell repertoires in COVID-19. Here immunoSEQ multiplex PCR was the method, and the copy in TCRdb shows in-frame clones only, minus some. The sample has around 470,000 clones, 89% seen once. Material: peripheral blood. These receptors all stem from a man aged 18 to 29 with COVID-19, enrolled during active disease.

The rearrangement joins TRBV4-1 to TRBJ2-1; D remains unclear. Germline CDR1 and CDR2: MGHRA and YSYEKL. Deletions cut 6 bases from V and 6 bases from J, with 12 bases between. The CDR3 has 13 residues. The CDR3 loop reads CASRPSSSNEQFF. CDR3 DNA: TGCGCCAGCAGACCCTCTTCGAGCAATGAGCAGTTCTTC.

J is TRBJ2-1 and V is TRBV12-3 or TRBV12-4; D not certain. V lost 5 bases and J 8 bases, leaving 10 bases between the germline ends. The CDR3 loop spans 12 amino acids. In nucleotides, the CDR3 is TGTGCCAGCAGTCCCCGTTTTGATGAGCAGTTCTTC. Amino acids: CASSPRFDEQFF.

The genes are TRBV7-9 and TRBJ1-2; 9 nucleotides match TRBD1. CDR1 is SEHNR and CDR2 is FQNEAQ in the germline V gene (reference sequence). This CDR3 region has 15 residues. J lost 8 bases, V lost 5 bases, and 12 bases had no gene match. The CDR3 region is CASSQTGQGMFGYTF. The CDR3 DNA sequence: TGTGCCAGCAGCCAAACGGGACAGGGAATGTTCGGCTACACCTTC.

This clone has more than one count but fewer than ten. This sequence joins TRBV3-1 (or the pseudogene TRBV3-2) and TRBJ2-3; TRBD1 might be the D (5 bases). The ends were cut back, 1 base at V and 2 bases at J, with 16 bases in the middle. CDR3 length: 17 amino acids. Germline CDR1 is LGHDT and CDR2 is YNNKEL (reference sequence). CDR3 sequence (DNA): TGTGCCAGCAGCCAAGGGACCCTAGGGGTCGTCACAGATACGCAGTATTTT. It is translated as CASSQGTLGVVTDTQYF.

The V call is TRBV6-5, the J call TRBJ2-1; 11 bases match TRBD2. From germline, CDR1 is MNHEY and CDR2 SVGAGI. The CDR3 sequence is 15 residues long. V trimming: 7 bases; J trimming: 8 bases; junction bases outside the gene matches: 10. The CDR3 here is CASTRGTSGSYEQFF. DNA for the CDR3: TGTGCCAGCACCCGAGGCACTAGCGGGAGCTATGAGCAGTTCTTC.

The V and J genes are TRBV7-9 and TRBJ2-1, with D maybe TRBD2 (6 bases). The CDR3 has 15 residues. V shed 5 bases and J shed 6 bases, with 17 bases lying between them. Germline V gene data show CDR1 as SEHNR and CDR2 as FQNEAQ (reference sequence). As DNA, the CDR3 is TGTGCCAGCAGCAACCGGCCTCCGGAGGGCAATGAGCAGTTCTTC. Encoded protein: CASSNRPPEGNEQFF.

The rearrangement uses TRBV5-1 and TRBJ1-3, with TRBD1 matching over 7 bases. Germline-derived CDR1 and CDR2 are SGHRS and YFSETQ. CDR3 size: 15 residues. V gave up 0 bases and J gave up 2 bases; unmatched junction bases: 2. The CDR3 DNA reads as TGCGCCAGCAGCTTGGGTGACAGGGCTGGAAACACCATATATTTT. Its protein is CASSLGDRAGNTIYF. Complete variable domain (other parts from reference TRBV5-1 and TRBJ1-3): KAGVTQTPRYLIKTRGQQVTLSCSPISGHRSVSWYQQTPGQGLQFLFEYFSETQRNKGNFPGRFSGRQFSNSRSEMNVSTLELGDSALYLCASSLGDRAGNTIYFGEGSWLTVV.

The V and J genes are TRBV6-5 and TRBJ1-6, with 10 bases lining up with TRBD1. The V and J ends lost 5 bases and 10 bases, in that order; junction bases with no gene match: 5. Per germline, CDR1 MNHEY and CDR2 SVGAGI. CDR3 length: 14 residues. In nucleotides, the CDR3 is TGTGCCAGCAGTACCAGGACAGGGGGATCACCCCTCCACTTT. Translating it yields CASSTRTGGSPLHF.

CDR3 protein: CASSLGDRHYEQYF. The DNA of the CDR3 is TGTGCCAGCAGCTTGGGGGACAGGCACTACGAGCAGTACTTC. The chain carries TRBV5-5 and TRBJ2-7; 8 nucleotides match TRBD1. The ends lost 0 bases at V and 3 bases at J; junction bases unmatched: 2. Germline V gene lookup returns CDR1 SGHKS and CDR2 YYEKEE (reference sequence). CDR3 length: 14 residues.

The chain is built from TRBV18 and TRBJ1-4; no reliable D call. Per germline, CDR1 KGHSH and CDR2 LQKENI. Trimming pared 5 bases from V and 5 bases from J, leaving 9 bases between. This CDR3 region has 13 residues. The CDR3: CASSAVLNEKLFF. Written as DNA, the CDR3 is TGTGCCAGCTCAGCGGTCCTCAATGAAAAACTGTTTTTT.

The chain employs TRBV12-5 and TRBJ1-6; TRBD1 is a possible D gene (6 bases). The CDR3 covers 15 residues. Germline CDR1 and CDR2: LGHNT and FRNRAP. With 4 bases removed from V and 0 bases from J, the gap between germline ends came to 7 bases. CDR3 DNA: TGTGCTAGTGGTTCACAGGGCTCCTATAATTCACCCCTCCACTTT. Its protein is CASGSQGSYNSPLHF.

The chain is built from TRBV6-5 and TRBJ2-7, with 7 bases matching TRBD1. The CDR3 spans 15 residues. Germline V gene lookup returns CDR1 MNHEY and CDR2 SVGAGI. The ends lost 2 bases at V and 7 bases at J; junction bases unmatched: 11. The chain's CDR3 is CASSYRQGRFREQYF. DNA for the CDR3: TGTGCCAGCAGTTACCGACAGGGTCGCTTTCGGGAGCAGTACTTC.

The genes are TRBV19 and TRBJ2-5; 10 bases agree with TRBD1. The V gene end was trimmed by 6 bases and the J gene end by 4 bases; junction bases not matched to a gene: 8. CDR1 and CDR2 (germline): LNHDA, SQIVND (reference sequence). The CDR3 sequence is 15 residues long. CDR3 DNA sequence: TGTGCCAGTAGCACCGGGACAGGGGTAGTAGAGACCCAGTACTTC. Its protein is CASSTGTGVVETQYF.

The J gene is TRBJ2-7, the V gene TRBV28, with a possible D match to TRBD1 (7 bases). The CDR3 loop spans 14 amino acids. Germline assignment: CDR1 MDHEN and CDR2 SYDVKM. Trimming left V 6 bases short and J 2 bases short, with 14 bases between. The CDR3: CASSRGTDTYEQYF. The CDR3 region has the DNA TGTGCCAGCAGCCGGGGGACAGACACCTACGAGCAGTACTTC.

The rearrangement joins TRBV27 to TRBJ2-2; TRBD2 matches at 10 bases. This CDR3 spans 16 amino acids. V shed 4 bases and J 4 bases; nucleotides not matched to a gene: 6. Germline assignment: CDR1 MNHEY and CDR2 SMNVEV (reference sequence). The CDR3 here is CASSSPGTSVTGELFF. In DNA, the CDR3 is TGTGCCAGCAGTTCTCCCGGGACTAGCGTCACCGGGGAGCTGTTTTTT.

As regards this clone: Other DNA sequences in the sample encode the same CDR3. The rearrangement uses TRBV19 and TRBJ1-1; D possibly corresponds to TRBD1 (5 bases). The CDR3 totals 12 residues. Trimming took 3 bases from V and 11 from J, leaving 13 bases between them. Germline CDR1 LNHDA, CDR2 SQIVND (reference sequence). DNA of the CDR3: TGTGCCAGTAGTATCGGCGGGGCACGGGCTTTCTTT. It codes for CASSIGGARAFF.

The CDR3 is CASSAGTGGRFQPQHF. The CDR3 DNA is TGTGCCAGCAGCGCAGGGACAGGGGGCAGGTTTCAGCCCCAGCATTTT. This chain connects TRBV9 to TRBJ1-5, with 12 bases matching TRBD1. V trimming: 3 bases; J trimming: 6 bases; junction bases outside the gene matches: 7. The CDR3 is 16 residues long. Germline CDR1 reads SGDLS; CDR2 reads YYNGEE.

This clone was seen just once. In DNA form, the CDR3 reads TGTGCCAGCAGCCCCGCCGGCGCTAGCGGGATGGAGACCCAGTACTTC. As protein: CASSPAGASGMETQYF. The chain couples TRBV3-1 (or the pseudogene TRBV3-2) to TRBJ2-5; 9 bases agree with TRBD2. The CDR3 runs 16 residues. The V segment lost 4 bases and the J segment 5 bases; nucleotides outside the gene matches: 11. Per germline, CDR1 LGHDT and CDR2 YNNKEL (reference sequence).

This clone was picked up one time. V and J are TRBV2 and TRBJ1-3; the D is unclear. Germline V CDR1 and CDR2: SNHLY, FYNNEI. The CDR3 extends over 11 amino acids. Trimming stripped 6 bases from V and 8 bases from J, with 8 bases between. The CDR3 nucleotides are TGTGCCAGCAGGGAGGGATACACCATATATTTT. It translates to CASREGYTIYF.

V gene TRBV7-9 combines with J gene TRBJ1-1, with D unclear. Germline V gene sequence: CDR1 SEHNR, CDR2 FQNEAQ (reference sequence). The germline V and J ends were trimmed by 0 bases and 11 bases, with 7 bases remaining between them. This CDR3 spans 11 amino acids. The CDR3: CASSLAGRAFF. For the CDR3, the DNA is TGTGCCAGCAGCTTAGCGGGCCGGGCTTTCTTT. Filled out from reference TRBV7-9 and TRBJ1-1, the complete variable domain reads DTGVSQNPRHKITKRGQNVTFRCDPISEHNRLYWYRQTLGQGPEFLTYFQNEAQLEKSRLLSDRFSAERPKGSFSTLEIQRTEQGDSAMYLCASSLAGRAFFGQGTRLTVV.

The chain is built from TRBV5-4 and TRBJ1-1; no firm D call. Trimming took 0 bases from V and 4 from J, leaving 10 bases between them. Germline V CDR1 and CDR2: SGHNT, YYREEE (reference sequence). The CDR3 extends over 14 amino acids. This CDR3 reads CASSLASSGTEAFF. CDR3 in DNA: TGTGCCAGCAGCTTGGCGTCTTCGGGCACTGAAGCTTTCTTT.